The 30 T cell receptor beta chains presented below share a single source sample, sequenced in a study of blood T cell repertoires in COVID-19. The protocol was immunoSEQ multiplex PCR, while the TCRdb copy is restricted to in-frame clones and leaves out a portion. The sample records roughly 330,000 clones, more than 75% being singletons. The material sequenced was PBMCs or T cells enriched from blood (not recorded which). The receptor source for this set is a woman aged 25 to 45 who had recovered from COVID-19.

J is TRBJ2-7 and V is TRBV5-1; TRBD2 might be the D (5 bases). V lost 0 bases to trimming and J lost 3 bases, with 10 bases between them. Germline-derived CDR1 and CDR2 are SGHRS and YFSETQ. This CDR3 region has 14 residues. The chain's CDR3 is CASSLAGLIYEQYF. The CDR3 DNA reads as TGCGCCAGCAGCTTGGCCGGACTGATCTACGAGCAGTACTTC.

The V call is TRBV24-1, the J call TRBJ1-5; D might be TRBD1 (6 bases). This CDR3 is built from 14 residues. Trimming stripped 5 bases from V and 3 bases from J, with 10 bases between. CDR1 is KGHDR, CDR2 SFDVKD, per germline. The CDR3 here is CATSGTGHNQPQHF. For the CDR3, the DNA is TGTGCCACCAGTGGAACAGGGCACAATCAGCCCCAGCATTTT.

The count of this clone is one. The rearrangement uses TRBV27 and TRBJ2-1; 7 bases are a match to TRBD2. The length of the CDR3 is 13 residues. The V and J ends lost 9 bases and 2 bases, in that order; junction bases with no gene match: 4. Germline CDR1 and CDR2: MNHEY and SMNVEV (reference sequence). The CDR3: CASSAGAYNEQFF. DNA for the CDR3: TGTGCCAGTTCGGCGGGGGCCTACAATGAGCAGTTCTTC.

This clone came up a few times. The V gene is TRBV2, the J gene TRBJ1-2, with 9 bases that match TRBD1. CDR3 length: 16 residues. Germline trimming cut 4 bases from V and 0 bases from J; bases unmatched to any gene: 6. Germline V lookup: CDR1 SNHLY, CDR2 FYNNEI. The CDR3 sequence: CASSGFGTGSNYGYTF. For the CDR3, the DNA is TGTGCCAGCAGTGGGTTCGGGACAGGGTCTAACTATGGCTACACCTTC.

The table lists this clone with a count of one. The CDR3 DNA is TGTGCCAGCAGCCAAGTAGGGCTAGCGGGGGTTAGCTCCTACGAGCAGTACTTC. It codes for CASSQVGLAGVSSYEQYF. The chain joins TRBV4-2 to TRBJ2-7, with TRBD2 matching over 10 bases. The CDR3 runs to 18 residues. J gave up 0 bases and V 1 base, and 9 bases lay outside the gene matches. CDR1 and CDR2 from the germline V gene are LGHNA and YNFKEQ.

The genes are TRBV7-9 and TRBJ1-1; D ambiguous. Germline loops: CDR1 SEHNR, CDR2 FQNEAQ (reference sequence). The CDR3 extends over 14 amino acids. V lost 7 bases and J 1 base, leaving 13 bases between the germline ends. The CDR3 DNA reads TGTGCCAGCACCCTCTTTCTCGGGAACACTGAAGCTTTCTTT. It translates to CASTLFLGNTEAFF. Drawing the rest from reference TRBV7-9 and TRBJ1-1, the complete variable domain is DTGVSQNPRHKITKRGQNVTFRCDPISEHNRLYWYRQTLGQGPEFLTYFQNEAQLEKSRLLSDRFSAERPKGSFSTLEIQRTEQGDSAMYLCASTLFLGNTEAFFGQGTRLTVV.

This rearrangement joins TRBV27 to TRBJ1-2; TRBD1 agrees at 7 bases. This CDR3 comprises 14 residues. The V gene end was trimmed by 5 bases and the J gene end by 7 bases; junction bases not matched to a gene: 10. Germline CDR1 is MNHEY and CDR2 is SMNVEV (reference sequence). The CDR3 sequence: CASSPTGNYGGYTF. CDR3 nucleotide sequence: TGTGCCAGCAGTCCGACAGGGAACTACGGTGGCTACACCTTC.

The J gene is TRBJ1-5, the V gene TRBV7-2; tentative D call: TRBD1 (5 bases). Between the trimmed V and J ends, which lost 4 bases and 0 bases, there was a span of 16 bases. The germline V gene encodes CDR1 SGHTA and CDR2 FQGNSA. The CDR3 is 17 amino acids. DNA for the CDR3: TGTGCCAGCAGCTCAACCGGGACTATTACTAGCAATCAGCCCCAGCATTTT. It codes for CASSSTGTITSNQPQHF. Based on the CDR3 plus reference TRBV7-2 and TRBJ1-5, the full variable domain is GAGVSQSPSNKVTEKGKDVELRCDPISGHTALYWYRQSLGQGLEFLIYFQGNSAPDKSGLPSDRFSAERTGGSVSTLTIQRTQQEDSAVYLCASSSTGTITSNQPQHFGDGTRLSIL.

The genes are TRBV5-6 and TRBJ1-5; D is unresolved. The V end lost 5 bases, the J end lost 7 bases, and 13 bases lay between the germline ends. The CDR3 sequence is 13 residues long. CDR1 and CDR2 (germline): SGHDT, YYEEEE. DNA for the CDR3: TGTGCCAGCAGTTCGGATAGAGGGCAGCCCCAGCATTTT. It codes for CASSSDRGQPQHF. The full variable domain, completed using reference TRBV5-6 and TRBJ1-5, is DAGVTQSPTHLIKTRGQQVTLRCSPKSGHDTVSWYQQALGQGPQFIFQYYEEEERQRGNFPDRFSGHQFPNYSSELNVNALLLGDSALYLCASSSDRGQPQHFGDGTRLSIL.

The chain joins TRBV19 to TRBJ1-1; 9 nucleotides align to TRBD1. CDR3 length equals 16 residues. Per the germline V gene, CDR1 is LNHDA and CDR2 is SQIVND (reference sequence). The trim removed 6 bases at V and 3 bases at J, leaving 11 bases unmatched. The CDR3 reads CASRSNTGGADTEAFF. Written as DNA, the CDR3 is TGTGCCAGTAGGAGCAACACAGGGGGCGCGGACACTGAAGCTTTCTTT.

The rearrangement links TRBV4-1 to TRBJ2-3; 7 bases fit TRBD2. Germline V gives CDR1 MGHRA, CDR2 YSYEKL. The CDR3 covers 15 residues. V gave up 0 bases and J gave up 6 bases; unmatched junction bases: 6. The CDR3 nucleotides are TGCGCCAGCAGCCAAGATTGGGTGGGAGGGGATACGCAGTATTTT. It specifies CASSQDWVGGDTQYF.

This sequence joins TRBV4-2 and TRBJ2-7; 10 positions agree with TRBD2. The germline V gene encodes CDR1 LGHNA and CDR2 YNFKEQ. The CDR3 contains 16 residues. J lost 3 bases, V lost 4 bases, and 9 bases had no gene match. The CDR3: CASSPEASGGLYEQYF. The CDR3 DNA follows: TGTGCCAGCAGCCCCGAAGCTAGCGGGGGTCTCTACGAGCAGTACTTC.

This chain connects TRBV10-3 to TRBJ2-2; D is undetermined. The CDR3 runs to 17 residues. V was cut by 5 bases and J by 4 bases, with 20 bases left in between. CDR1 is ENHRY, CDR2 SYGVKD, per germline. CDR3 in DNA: TGTGCCATCAGTCTCTTGGGCCTCGGCCAGAGCACCGGGGAGCTGTTTTTT. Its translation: CAISLLGLGQSTGELFF.

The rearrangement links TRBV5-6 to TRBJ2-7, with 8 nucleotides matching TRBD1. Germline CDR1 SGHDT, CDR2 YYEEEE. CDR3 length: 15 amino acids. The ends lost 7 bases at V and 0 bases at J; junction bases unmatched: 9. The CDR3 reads CASDRGQEDSYEQYF. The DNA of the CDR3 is TGTGCCAGCGACAGGGGCCAGGAGGACTCCTACGAGCAGTACTTC. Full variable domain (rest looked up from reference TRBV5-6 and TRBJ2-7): DAGVTQSPTHLIKTRGQQVTLRCSPKSGHDTVSWYQQALGQGPQFIFQYYEEEERQRGNFPDRFSGHQFPNYSSELNVNALLLGDSALYLCASDRGQEDSYEQYFGPGTRLTVT.

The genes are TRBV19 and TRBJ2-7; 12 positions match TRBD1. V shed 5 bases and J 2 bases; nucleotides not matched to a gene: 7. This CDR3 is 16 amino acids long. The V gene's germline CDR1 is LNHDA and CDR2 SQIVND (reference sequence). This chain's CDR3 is CASSAGTGGFAYEQYF. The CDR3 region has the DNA TGTGCCAGTAGTGCCGGGACAGGGGGCTTCGCCTACGAGCAGTACTTC.

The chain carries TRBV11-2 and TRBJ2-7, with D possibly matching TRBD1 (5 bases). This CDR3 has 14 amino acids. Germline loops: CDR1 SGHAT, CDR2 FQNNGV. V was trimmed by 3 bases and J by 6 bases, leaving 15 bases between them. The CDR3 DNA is TGTGCCAGCAGCTTGTTCTCTCTAGGGGTCGAGCAGTACTTC. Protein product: CASSLFSLGVEQYF.

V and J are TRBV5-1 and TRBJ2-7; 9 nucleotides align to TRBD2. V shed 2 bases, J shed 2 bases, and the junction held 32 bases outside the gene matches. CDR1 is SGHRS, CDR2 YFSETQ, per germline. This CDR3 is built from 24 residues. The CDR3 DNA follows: TGCGCCAGCAGCTTACGACGTGGATGGGGTAACCCTAGCGGGGTAACTCCCAGCACCTACGAGCAGTACTTC. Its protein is CASSLRRGWGNPSGVTPSTYEQYF.

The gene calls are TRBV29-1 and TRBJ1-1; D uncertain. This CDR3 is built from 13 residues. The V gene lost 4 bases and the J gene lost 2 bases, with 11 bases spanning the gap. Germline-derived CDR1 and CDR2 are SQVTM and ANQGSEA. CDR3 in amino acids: CSVAPAVNTEAFF. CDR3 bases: TGCAGCGTTGCCCCCGCAGTTAACACTGAAGCTTTCTTT.

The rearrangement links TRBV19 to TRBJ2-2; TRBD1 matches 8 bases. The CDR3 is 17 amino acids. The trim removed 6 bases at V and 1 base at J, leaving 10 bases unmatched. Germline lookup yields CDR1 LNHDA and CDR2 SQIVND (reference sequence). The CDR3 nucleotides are TGTGCCAGTAGCCCTGGACCGGGACAGGAGAACACCGGGGAGCTGTTTTTT. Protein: CASSPGPGQENTGELFF.

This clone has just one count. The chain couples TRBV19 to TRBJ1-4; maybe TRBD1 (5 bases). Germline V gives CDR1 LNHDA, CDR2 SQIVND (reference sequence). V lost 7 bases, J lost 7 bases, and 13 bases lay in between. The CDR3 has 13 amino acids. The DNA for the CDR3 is TGTGCCAGTACCCTCTTCGGGGGTGAAAAACTGTTTTTT. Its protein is CASTLFGGEKLFF.

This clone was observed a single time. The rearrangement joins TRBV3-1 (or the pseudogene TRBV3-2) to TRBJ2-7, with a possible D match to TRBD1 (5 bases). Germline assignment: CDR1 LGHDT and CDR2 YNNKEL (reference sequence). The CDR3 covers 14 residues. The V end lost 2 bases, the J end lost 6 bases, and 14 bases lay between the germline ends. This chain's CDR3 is CASSQPGRASEQYF. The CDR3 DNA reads TGTGCCAGCAGCCAACCCGGCAGGGCGTCCGAGCAGTACTTC.

The CDR3 is CASSPKSSGEWGEKLFF. In DNA, the CDR3 is TGTGCCAGCAGCCCGAAAAGTTCAGGGGAATGGGGCGAAAAACTGTTTTTT. This rearrangement joins TRBV9 to TRBJ1-4; maybe TRBD1 (6 bases). Deletions cut 4 bases from V and 8 bases from J, with 24 bases between. CDR1 and CDR2 (germline): SGDLS, YYNGEE. This CDR3 comprises 17 residues.

CDR3 in amino acids: CASSFYGELFF. As DNA, the CDR3 is TGTGCCAGCAGTTTCTATGGGGAGCTGTTTTTT. The chain couples TRBV12-3 or TRBV12-4 to TRBJ2-2; D is ambiguous. Trimming stripped 3 bases from V and 8 bases from J, with 4 bases between. This CDR3 region has 11 residues.

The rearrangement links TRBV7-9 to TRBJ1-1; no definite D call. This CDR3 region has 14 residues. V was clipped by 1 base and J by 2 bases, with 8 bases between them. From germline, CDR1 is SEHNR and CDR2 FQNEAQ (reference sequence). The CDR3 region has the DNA TGTGCCAGCAGCTTAGGAGTAGCAAACACTGAAGCTTTCTTT. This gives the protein CASSLGVANTEAFF.

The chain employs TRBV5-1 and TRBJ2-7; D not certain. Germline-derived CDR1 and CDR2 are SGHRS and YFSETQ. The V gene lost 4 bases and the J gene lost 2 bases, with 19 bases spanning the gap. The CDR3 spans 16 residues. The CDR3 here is CASSPEPVRITYEQYF. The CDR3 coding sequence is TGCGCCAGCAGCCCTGAACCGGTACGAATTACCTACGAGCAGTACTTC.

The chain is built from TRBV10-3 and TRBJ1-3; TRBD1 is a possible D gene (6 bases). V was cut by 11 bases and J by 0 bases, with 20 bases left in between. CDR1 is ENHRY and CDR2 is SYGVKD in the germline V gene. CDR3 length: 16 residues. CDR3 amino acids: CAVKGGEINSGNTIYF. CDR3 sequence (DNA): TGTGCCGTAAAAGGGGGGGAAATAAACTCTGGAAACACCATATATTTT.

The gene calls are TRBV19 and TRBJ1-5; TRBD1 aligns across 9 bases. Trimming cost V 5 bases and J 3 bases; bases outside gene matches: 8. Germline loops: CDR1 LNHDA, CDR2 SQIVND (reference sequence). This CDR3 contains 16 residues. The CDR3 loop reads CASSFSGTGYNQPQHF. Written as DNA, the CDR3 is TGTGCCAGTAGTTTCTCCGGGACAGGGTACAATCAGCCCCAGCATTTT.

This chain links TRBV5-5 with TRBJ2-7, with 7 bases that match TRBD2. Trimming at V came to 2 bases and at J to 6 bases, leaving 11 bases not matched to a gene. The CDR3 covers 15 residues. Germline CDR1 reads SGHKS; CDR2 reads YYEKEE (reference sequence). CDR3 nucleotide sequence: TGTGCCAGCAGCTTACTAAGGGACTATTCGGGCGAGCAGTACTTC. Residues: CASSLLRDYSGEQYF.

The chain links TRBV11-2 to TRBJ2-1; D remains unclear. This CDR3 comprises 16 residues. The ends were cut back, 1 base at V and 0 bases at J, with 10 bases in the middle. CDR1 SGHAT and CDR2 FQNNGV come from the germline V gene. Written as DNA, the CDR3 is TGTGCCAGCAGCTTAGGGTCTAGGATCTCCTACAATGAGCAGTTCTTC. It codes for CASSLGSRISYNEQFF.

This chain's CDR3 is CASSLPGRGKSYEQYF. The DNA for the CDR3 is TGTGCCAGCTCACTGCCGGGGAGGGGGAAATCCTACGAGCAGTACTTC. This chain uses TRBV18 with TRBJ2-7; D is possibly TRBD2 (7 bases). Deletions cut 4 bases from V and 1 base from J, with 17 bases between. Per the germline V gene, CDR1 is KGHSH and CDR2 is LQKENI. This CDR3 has 16 residues.